Below, 30 T cell receptor beta chains from the same sample are listed, as sequenced in a study of CD8+CD57+ T cells in acquired aplastic anemia. Whoever was chosen for sequencing had shown CD8+CD57+ cell expansion by flow cytometry. CDR3 and TCR beta VDJ profiling relied on genomic DNA as the template. TCRdb re-derived calls from the reads in MiXCR, one entry per CDR3 protein. The table includes 260,000 or so distinct CDR3 sequences, approximately 79% detected once. Input material: sorted CD4+, CD8+, or CD8+CD57+ T cells (not recorded which) from PBMCs. Every receptor here comes from a human donor with aplastic anemia.

The V gene is TRBV7-9, the J gene TRBJ1-2; D might be TRBD1 (6 bases). From germline, CDR1 is SEHNR and CDR2 FQNEAQ (reference sequence). The CDR3 is 16 residues long. The germline V and J ends were trimmed by 5 bases and 11 bases, with 27 bases remaining between them. CDR3 nucleotides: TGTGCCAGCAGCAAGGGAAAGGGGGACCGATACAATGAGTACACCTTC. It yields the protein CASSKGKGDRYNEYTF. Complete variable domain (other parts from reference TRBV7-9 and TRBJ1-2): DTGVSQNPRHKITKRGQNVTFRCDPISEHNRLYWYRQTLGQGPEFLTYFQNEAQLEKSRLLSDRFSAERPKGSFSTLEIQRTEQGDSAMYLCASSKGKGDRYNEYTFGSGTRLTVV.

This chain links TRBV20-1 with TRBJ2-1; the match to TRBD2 covers 7 bases. The germline CDR1 and CDR2 sequences are DFQATT and SNEGSKA (reference sequence). The CDR3 sequence is 13 residues long. The V segment lost 6 bases and the J segment 7 bases; nucleotides outside the gene matches: 9. This chain's CDR3 is CSALGLVWNEQFF. The CDR3 DNA follows: TGCAGTGCCCTAGGACTAGTGTGGAATGAGCAGTTCTTC.

The V call is TRBV2, the J call TRBJ1-5; no definite D call. Germline V gene data show CDR1 as SNHLY and CDR2 as FYNNEI. There are 14 residues in the CDR3. V was clipped by 6 bases and J by 0 bases, with 9 bases between them. In nucleotides, the CDR3 is TGTGCCAGCAGCCCTGAGGGTAGCAATCAGCCCCAGCATTTT. This gives the protein CASSPEGSNQPQHF.

Details on this clonotype: At one end the junction does not follow the germline gene, possibly because of a read error. The V gene is TRBV9, the J gene TRBJ2-3; TRBD2 agrees at 7 bases. Germline-derived CDR1 and CDR2 are SGDLS and YYNGEE. The CDR3 extends over 14 amino acids. Here the CDR3 DNA reads TGTGCCAGCAGTGTTGAAGCGGGGCACACCGCGGAGCATTTT. It is translated as CASSVEAGHTAEHF. Looking up the rest from reference TRBV9 and TRBJ2-3 gives the full variable domain: DSGVTQTPKHLITATGQRVTLRCSPRSGDLSVYWYQQSLDQGLQFLIQYYNGEERAKGNILERFSAQQFPDLHSELNLSSLELGDSALYFCASSVEAGHTAEHFGPGTRLTVL.

This rearrangement joins TRBV2 to TRBJ2-7; D call uncertain. Trimming removed 4 bases from V and 3 bases from J, with 16 bases in between. The CDR3 runs to 15 residues. The germline V gene encodes CDR1 SNHLY and CDR2 FYNNEI. This chain's CDR3 is CASSGVEPLNYEQYF. CDR3 DNA sequence: TGTGCCAGCAGTGGGGTAGAGCCCCTAAACTACGAGCAGTACTTC.

V is TRBV7-2 and J is TRBJ2-7; D is uncertain. V was clipped by 5 bases and J by 3 bases, with 26 bases between them. Per germline, CDR1 SGHTA and CDR2 FQGNSA. The CDR3 totals 18 residues. CDR3 sequence reads: CASSHHRAEQQFVYEQYV. The CDR3 coding sequence is TGTGCCAGCAGCCATCATCGCGCGGAGCAGCAGTTCGTCTACGAGCAGTACGTC.

The rearrangement links TRBV11-2 to TRBJ2-7, with D possibly matching TRBD2 (6 bases). V was cut by 5 bases and J by 2 bases, with 16 bases left in between. Germline V gene data show CDR1 as SGHAT and CDR2 as FQNNGV. The CDR3 is 15 residues long. For the CDR3, the DNA is TGTGCCAGCAGCAGGGGTGGAGGGTGTGCCTACGAGCAGTACTTC. It translates to CASSRGGGCAYEQYF.

A few counts support this clonotype. The chain recombines TRBV19 with TRBJ1-2; possible D gene TRBD1, 6 bases. The V and J ends lost 7 bases and 1 base respectively, with 13 bases between them. The germline V gene has CDR1 LNHDA and CDR2 SQIVND (reference sequence). There are 14 residues in the CDR3. CDR3 DNA: TGTGCCAGTAACCCCAGGGGCTATAACTATGGCTACACCTTC. Translating it yields CASNPRGYNYGYTF.

J is TRBJ2-7 and V is TRBV7-3; no reliable D call. V was shortened by 3 bases and J by 0 bases, with 21 bases between the two germline ends. CDR1 and CDR2 from the germline V gene are SGHTA and FQGTGA. The CDR3 extends over 18 amino acids. DNA for the CDR3: TGTGCCAGCAGCTTGCATGCAGGCGCGGCAGCCGTCTCCTACGAGCAGTACGTC. Amino acid sequence: CASSLHAGAAAVSYEQYV.

Here the CDR3 DNA reads TGCGCCAGCAGCTTAGACAGCACCAACACCACTGAAGCTTTCTTT. Residues: CASSLDSTNTTEAFF. V and J are TRBV5-1 and TRBJ1-1, with D possibly matching TRBD1 (5 bases). Trimming took 2 bases from V and 4 from J, leaving 15 bases between them. CDR3 length equals 15 residues. Germline CDR1 and CDR2: SGHRS and YFSETQ.

The chain combines TRBV5-6 with TRBJ1-1; D not resolved. The V end lost 0 bases, the J end lost 4 bases, and 10 bases lay between the germline ends. Germline V CDR1 and CDR2: SGHDT, YYEEEE. CDR3 length: 14 amino acids. The CDR3 sequence is CASSLGQSSTEAFF. CDR3 nucleotide sequence: TGTGCCAGCAGCTTGGGGCAGAGCAGCACTGAAGCTTTCTTT.

The chain combines TRBV7-9 with TRBJ2-3; 7 nucleotides align to TRBD1. Near its end, the DNA agrees better with TRBJ1-1, so the J call may be wrong. Germline CDR1 is SEHNR and CDR2 is FQNEAQ (reference sequence). This CDR3 region has 13 residues. In DNA form, the CDR3 reads TGTGCCAGCAGCTCCACTACAGGGGATAAAGCTTTCTTT. This gives the protein CASSSTTGDKAFF.

The CDR3 DNA is TGTGCCAGCAGCCAAGTACTAGCGGGGGCCCAAGGTGGTACGCAGCATTTT. Protein: CASSQVLAGAQGGTQHF. The gene calls are TRBV9 and TRBJ2-3, with a weak D call TRBD1 (6 bases). The DNA end favors TRBJ1-5, so the J call may be wrong. This CDR3 contains 17 residues. CDR1 SGDLS and CDR2 YYNGEE come from the germline V gene.

The count of this clonotype is one. The chain couples TRBV7-2 to TRBJ2-3; D ambiguous. TRBJ2-7 explains the end of the DNA better; the J call may be wrong. The germline CDR1 and CDR2 sequences are SGHTA and FQGNSA. This CDR3 is built from 13 residues. The CDR3 protein is CASSSPFEDTQYF. The CDR3 coding sequence is TGTGCCAGCAGTTCCCCGTTCGAAGATACGCAGTACTTC.

Concerning this clonotype itself: It is unclear where the CDR3 begins or ends on the DNA, so no DNA is shown, and the CDR3 is as TCRdb lists it. The CDR3 spells CASGDGGTDTQYFGPGYTF. The gene calls are TRBV2 and TRBJ1-2; TRBD1, as called in the table, went unchecked against the DNA. The V gene's germline CDR1 is SNHLY and CDR2 FYNNEI. The CDR3 adds up to 19 amino acids, both ends counted.

Points on this clonotype: It is likely a read error, because the conserved phenylalanine at the end of the CDR3 is missing. The limits of the CDR3 on the DNA are not certain, so only TCRdb's listed CDR3 is given. The CDR3 region is CAGQGAGETKSE. The chain carries TRBV2 and TRBJ2-5; the table's D call of TRBD1 was not tested on the DNA. Termini included, the CDR3 measures 12 amino acids. The V gene's germline CDR1 is SNHLY and CDR2 FYNNEI.

The chain employs TRBV9 and TRBJ2-7, with D possibly TRBD1 on 6 matching bases. This CDR3 is built from 14 residues. V shed 7 bases and J shed 13 bases, with 27 bases lying between them. Germline V gene data show CDR1 as SGDLS and CDR2 as YYNGEE. CDR3 loop: CASGLAGGTQDFYV. DNA of the CDR3: TGTGCCAGCGGATTAGCTGGGGGCACTCAGGACTTCTACGTC.

The chain is built from TRBV6-5 and TRBJ1-1, with 7 positions matching TRBD1. Trimming took 6 bases from V and 4 from J; bases not matched to a gene: 5. The CDR3 length is 13 residues. The germline V gene has CDR1 MNHEY and CDR2 SVGAGI. The CDR3 DNA follows: TGTGCCAGCAGCCAGGGGGGCGGCACTGAAGCTTTCTTT. Protein: CASSQGGGTEAFF.

The chain employs TRBV7-6 and TRBJ2-6, with D perhaps TRBD2 (6 bases). Per germline, CDR1 SGHVS and CDR2 FNYEAQ. The ends were cut back, 7 bases at V and 17 bases at J, with 30 bases in the middle. The CDR3 loop spans 16 amino acids. The CDR3 DNA sequence: TGTGCCAGCACCCTAGCGAGTATCCCCGCGGGCGCCGACGTGACTTTC. Translated, it gives CASTLASIPAGADVTF.

In the case of this clonotype: It is likely a read error, because the conserved phenylalanine at the end of the CDR3 is missing. The DNA is omitted, as the CDR3 cannot be located on it reliably, and the CDR3 follows TCRdb's listing. The V call is TRBV2, the J call TRBJ1-2; no DNA check was done on the table's D call, TRBD1. The CDR3 is 14 amino acids long, termini counted. Germline V gene data show CDR1 as SNHLY and CDR2 as FYNNEI. The CDR3 protein is CASGDGGTHSQYFV.

Concerning this clonotype: This is likely a read error, given that the CDR3 carries no conserved phenylalanine or tryptophan at its end. This chain connects TRBV9 to TRBJ2-3; no definite D call. Germline assignment: CDR1 SGDLS and CDR2 YYNGEE. This CDR3 spans 12 amino acids. Trimming shortened V by 0 bases and J by 8 bases, and 7 bases separated the two germline ends. The CDR3: CASSVGGATQYY. The DNA of the CDR3 is TGTGCCAGCAGCGTAGGTGGAGCTACGCAGTATTAT.

In DNA, the CDR3 is TGTGCCAGCAGCGTATACCGGAATTCCGACGATGAGCAGTTCTTC. This codes for CASSVYRNSDDEQFF. The rearrangement links TRBV7-8 to TRBJ2-1; D is uncertain. This CDR3 region has 15 residues. Germline V lookup: CDR1 SGHVS, CDR2 FQNEAQ. With 5 bases removed from V and 8 bases from J, the gap between germline ends came to 19 bases.

Remarks on this clonotype: An end of the junction does not agree with germline; a read error may underlie this. This chain uses TRBV11-3 with TRBJ1-6; no reliable D call. The CDR3 runs to 14 residues. Per the germline V gene, CDR1 is SGHNT and CDR2 is YENEEA. The CDR3 loop is CASSSDRGNSTVDF. In nucleotides, the CDR3 is TGTGCCAGCAGTTCAGATCGGGGAAATTCAACCGTAGACTTT.

This clonotype has only one observation. A read error is likely, as this CDR3 ends without the conserved phenylalanine or tryptophan. Because the CDR3's place on the DNA is in doubt, the DNA is left out and the CDR3 is given as listed by TCRdb. The CDR3 region is CASSLGLAYNEQL. V and J are TRBV7-9 and TRBJ2-3; TRBD2 is the table's D call and was not checked against the DNA. CDR1 is SEHNR and CDR2 is FQNEAQ in the germline V gene (reference sequence). The CDR3 is made up of 13 amino acids, end residues included.

This chain connects TRBV7-9 to TRBJ2-7, with 7 bases lining up with TRBD1. Germline V gene lookup returns CDR1 SEHNR and CDR2 FQNEAQ (reference sequence). V gave up 3 bases and J gave up 1 base; unmatched junction bases: 15. The CDR3 sequence is 18 residues long. The CDR3 sequence: CASSFQPDGTVLSYEQYV. The CDR3 nucleotides are TGTGCCAGCAGCTTTCAACCCGACGGGACAGTCCTTTCCTACGAGCAGTACGTC.

The chain is built from TRBV5-1 and TRBJ2-3; D remains ambiguous. V gave up 5 bases and J gave up 3 bases, with 4 bases separating them. The CDR3 contains 11 residues. Germline CDR1 SGHRS, CDR2 YFSETQ. CDR3 nucleotide sequence: TGCGCCAGCAGATCGACAGATACGCAGTATTTT. Its protein is CASRSTDTQYF.

The V call is TRBV7-8, the J call TRBJ2-3; D is ambiguous. V lost 3 bases and J 6 bases, leaving 13 bases between the germline ends. Germline values: CDR1 SGHVS, CDR2 FQNEAQ. The CDR3 spans 14 residues. This CDR3 is CASSFASVPDTQYF. The DNA of the CDR3 is TGTGCCAGCAGCTTCGCGAGTGTTCCCGATACGCAGTATTTT.

In the case of this clonotype: As the CDR3 is not closed by the conserved phenylalanine or tryptophan, this likely results from a read error. It is unclear where the CDR3 begins or ends on the DNA, so no DNA is shown, and the CDR3 is as TCRdb lists it. V and J are TRBV7-7 and TRBJ2-3; the DNA was not used to check the table's D call, TRBD1. Inclusive of both ends, the CDR3 amounts to 13 amino acids. Germline CDR1 SSHAT, CDR2 FNYEAQ (reference sequence). CDR3 region: CASSYAVLGAGGS.

V is TRBV7-6 and J is TRBJ2-7; D is perhaps TRBD2 (5 bases). Germline V gives CDR1 SGHVS, CDR2 FNYEAQ. The CDR3 loop spans 18 amino acids. Deletions cut 3 bases from V and 4 bases from J, with 25 bases between. CDR3 coding DNA: TGTGCCAGCAGCTTTGATCCCGTAGCGACAAACCTTCAGTACGAGCAGTACGTC. Its translation: CASSFDPVATNLQYEQYV.

This chain connects TRBV11-3 to TRBJ2-5; possibly TRBD2 for D (5 bases). V lost 5 bases, J lost 7 bases, and 11 bases lay in between. The germline gives CDR1 SGHNT, CDR2 YENEEA. The CDR3 spans 12 residues. In nucleotides, the CDR3 is TGTGCCAGCAGCGGGAGCGCGTTGACCCAGTACTTC. It specifies CASSGSALTQYF.